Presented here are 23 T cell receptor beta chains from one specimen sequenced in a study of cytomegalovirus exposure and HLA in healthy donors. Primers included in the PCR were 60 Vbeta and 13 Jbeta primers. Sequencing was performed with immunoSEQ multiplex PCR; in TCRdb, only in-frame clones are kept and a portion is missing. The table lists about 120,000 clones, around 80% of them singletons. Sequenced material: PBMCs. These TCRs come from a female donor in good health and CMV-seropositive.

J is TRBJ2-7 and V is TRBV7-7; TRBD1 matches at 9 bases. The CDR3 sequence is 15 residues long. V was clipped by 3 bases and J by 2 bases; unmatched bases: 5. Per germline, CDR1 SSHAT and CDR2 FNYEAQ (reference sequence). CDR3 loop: CASSLGQGPTYEQYF. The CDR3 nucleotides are TGTGCCAGCAGCTTGGGACAGGGCCCAACCTACGAGCAGTACTTC.

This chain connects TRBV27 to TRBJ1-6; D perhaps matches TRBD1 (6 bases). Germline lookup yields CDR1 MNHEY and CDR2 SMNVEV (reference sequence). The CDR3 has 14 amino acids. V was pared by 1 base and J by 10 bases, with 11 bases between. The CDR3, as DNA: TGTGCCAGCAGTTTATGGCAGGGGCAGTCACCCCTCCACTTT. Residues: CASSLWQGQSPLHF.

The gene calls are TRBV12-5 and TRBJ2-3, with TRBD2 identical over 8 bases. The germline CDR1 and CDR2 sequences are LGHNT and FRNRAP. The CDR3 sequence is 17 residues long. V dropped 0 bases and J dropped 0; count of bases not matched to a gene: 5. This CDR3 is CASGLVQKRGSTDTQYF. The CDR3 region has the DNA TGTGCTAGTGGTTTGGTACAAAAGCGGGGGAGCACAGATACGCAGTATTTT.

The CDR3 reads CASSQELYEQYF. The DNA of the CDR3 is TGTGCCAGCAGCCAAGAACTTTACGAGCAGTACTTC. V usage is TRBV14 and J usage is TRBJ2-7; D gene ambiguous. The CDR3 is 12 amino acids. Per the germline V gene, CDR1 is SGHDN and CDR2 is FVKESK. V lost 0 bases and J 4 bases, leaving 4 bases between the germline ends.

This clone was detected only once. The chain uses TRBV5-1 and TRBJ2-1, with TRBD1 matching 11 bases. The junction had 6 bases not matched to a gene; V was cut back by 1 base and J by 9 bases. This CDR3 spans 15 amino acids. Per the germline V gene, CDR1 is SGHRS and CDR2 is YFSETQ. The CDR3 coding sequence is TGCGCCAGCAGCTTGATGGGGGGACAGGGGGGTGAGCAGTTCTTC. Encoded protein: CASSLMGGQGGEQFF. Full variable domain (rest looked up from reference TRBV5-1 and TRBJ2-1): KAGVTQTPRYLIKTRGQQVTLSCSPISGHRSVSWYQQTPGQGLQFLFEYFSETQRNKGNFPGRFSGRQFSNSRSEMNVSTLELGDSALYLCASSLMGGQGGEQFFGPGTRLTVL.

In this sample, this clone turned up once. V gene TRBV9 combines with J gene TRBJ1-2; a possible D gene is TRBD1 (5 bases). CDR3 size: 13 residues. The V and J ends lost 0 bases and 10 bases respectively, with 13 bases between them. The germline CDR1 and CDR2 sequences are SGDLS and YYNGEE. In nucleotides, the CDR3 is TGTGCCAGCAGCGTAGCGACGGGAGGGGTCTACACCTTC. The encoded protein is CASSVATGGVYTF.

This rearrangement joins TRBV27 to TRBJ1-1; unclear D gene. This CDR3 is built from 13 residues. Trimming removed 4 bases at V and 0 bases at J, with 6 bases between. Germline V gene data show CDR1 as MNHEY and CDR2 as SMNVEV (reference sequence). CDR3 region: CASSWQMNTEAFF. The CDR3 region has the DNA TGTGCCAGCAGTTGGCAGATGAACACTGAAGCTTTCTTT.

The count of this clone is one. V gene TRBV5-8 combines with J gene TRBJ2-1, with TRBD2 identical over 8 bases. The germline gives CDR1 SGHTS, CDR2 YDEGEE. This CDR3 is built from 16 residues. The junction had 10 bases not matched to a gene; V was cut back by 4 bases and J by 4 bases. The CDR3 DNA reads TGTGCCAGCAGCCTATGGACTAGCCTGATATACAATGAGCAGTTCTTC. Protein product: CASSLWTSLIYNEQFF.

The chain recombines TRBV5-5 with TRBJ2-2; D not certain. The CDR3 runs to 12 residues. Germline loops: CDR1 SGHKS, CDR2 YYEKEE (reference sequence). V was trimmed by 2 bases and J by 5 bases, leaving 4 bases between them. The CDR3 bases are TGTGCCAGCAGCTTCCAGACCGGGGAGCTGTTTTTT. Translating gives CASSFQTGELFF.

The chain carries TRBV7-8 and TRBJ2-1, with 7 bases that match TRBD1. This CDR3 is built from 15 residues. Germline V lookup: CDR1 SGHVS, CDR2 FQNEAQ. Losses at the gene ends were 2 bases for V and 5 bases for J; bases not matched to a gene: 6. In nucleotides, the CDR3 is TGTGCCAGCAGCTTAAGGGTGACAGGGAACAATGAGCAGTTCTTC. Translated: CASSLRVTGNNEQFF.

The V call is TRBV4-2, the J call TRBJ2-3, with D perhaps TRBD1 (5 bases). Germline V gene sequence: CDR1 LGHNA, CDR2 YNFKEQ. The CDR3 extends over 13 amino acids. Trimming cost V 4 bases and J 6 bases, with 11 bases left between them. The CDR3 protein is CASSPSGPDTQYF. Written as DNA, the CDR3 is TGTGCCAGCAGCCCCTCAGGGCCCGATACGCAGTATTTT.

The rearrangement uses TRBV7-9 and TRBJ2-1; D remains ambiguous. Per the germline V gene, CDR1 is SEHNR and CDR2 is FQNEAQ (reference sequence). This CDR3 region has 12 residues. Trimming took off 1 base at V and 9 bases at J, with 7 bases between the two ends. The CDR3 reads CASSLGSREQFF. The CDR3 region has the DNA TGTGCCAGCAGCTTAGGTAGCCGTGAGCAGTTCTTC.

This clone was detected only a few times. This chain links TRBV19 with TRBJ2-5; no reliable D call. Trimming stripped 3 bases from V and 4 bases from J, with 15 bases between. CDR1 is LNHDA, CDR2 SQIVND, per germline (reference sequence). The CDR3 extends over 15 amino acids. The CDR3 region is CASSMVGSTGETQYF. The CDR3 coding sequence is TGTGCCAGTAGTATGGTAGGCTCGACGGGAGAGACCCAGTACTTC. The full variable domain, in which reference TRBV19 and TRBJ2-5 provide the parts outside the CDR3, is DGGITQSPKYLFRKEGQNVTLSCEQNLNHDAMYWYRQDPGQGLRLIYYSQIVNDFQKGDIAEGYSVSREKKESFPLTVTSAQKNPTAFYLCASSMVGSTGETQYFGPGTRLLVL.

The CDR3 here is CATSRGRDNYNSPLHF. The CDR3 region has the DNA TGTGCCACCAGCAGAGGTCGGGACAACTATAATTCACCCCTCCACTTT. The V call is TRBV15, the J call TRBJ1-6; D might be TRBD1 (6 bases). Trimming left V 1 base short and J 3 bases short, with 10 bases between. Germline assignment: CDR1 LNHNV and CDR2 YYDKDF (reference sequence). CDR3 length equals 16 residues.

CDR3 bases: TGTGCCTGGAGTTTAACAGGGTGGCAGTACGAGCAGTACTTC. Its translation is CAWSLTGWQYEQYF. The chain links TRBV30 to TRBJ2-7; TRBD1 is a possible D gene (6 bases). CDR3 length: 14 residues. V lost 2 bases to trimming and J lost 4 bases, with 15 bases between them. Germline values: CDR1 GTSNPN, CDR2 SVGIG (reference sequence).

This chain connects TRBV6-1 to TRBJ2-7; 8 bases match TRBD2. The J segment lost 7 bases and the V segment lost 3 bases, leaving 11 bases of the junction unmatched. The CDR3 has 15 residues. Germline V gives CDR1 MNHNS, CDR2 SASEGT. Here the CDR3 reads CASSEVSGGVWEQYF. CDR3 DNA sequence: TGTGCCAGCAGTGAGGTCAGCGGGGGTGTCTGGGAGCAGTACTTC.

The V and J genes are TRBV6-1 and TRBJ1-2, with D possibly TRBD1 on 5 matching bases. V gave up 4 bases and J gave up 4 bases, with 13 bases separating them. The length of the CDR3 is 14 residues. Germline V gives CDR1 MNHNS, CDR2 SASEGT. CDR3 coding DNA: TGTGCCAGCAGTGTTTCCAGGGTTGGCTATGGCTACACCTTC. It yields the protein CASSVSRVGYGYTF.

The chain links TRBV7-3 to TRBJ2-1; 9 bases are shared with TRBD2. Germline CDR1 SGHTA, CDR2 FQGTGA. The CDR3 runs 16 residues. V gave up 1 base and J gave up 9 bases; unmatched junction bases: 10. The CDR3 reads CASSLIPPTSGGEQFF. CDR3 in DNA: TGTGCCAGCAGCTTAATACCCCCGACTAGCGGCGGTGAGCAGTTCTTC.

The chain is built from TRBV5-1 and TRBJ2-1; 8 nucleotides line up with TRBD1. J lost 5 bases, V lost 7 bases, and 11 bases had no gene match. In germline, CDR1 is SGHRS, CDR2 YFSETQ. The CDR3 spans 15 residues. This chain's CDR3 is CASSQGGQGNNEQFF. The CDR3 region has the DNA TGCGCCAGCTCGCAAGGTGGACAGGGCAACAATGAGCAGTTCTTC.

The CDR3 DNA follows: TGTGCCAGCAGCTTGAAAATCCAGGATTCACCCCTCCACTTT. Protein product: CASSLKIQDSPLHF. The rearrangement uses TRBV5-4 and TRBJ1-6; D not certain. CDR3 length: 14 residues. In germline, CDR1 is SGHNT, CDR2 YYREEE (reference sequence). With 1 base removed from V and 8 bases from J, the gap between germline ends came to 10 bases.

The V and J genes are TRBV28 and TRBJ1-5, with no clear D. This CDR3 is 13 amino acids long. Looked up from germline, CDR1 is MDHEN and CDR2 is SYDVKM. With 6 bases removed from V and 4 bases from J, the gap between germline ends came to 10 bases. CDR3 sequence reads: CASRWPGNQPQHF. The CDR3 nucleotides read TGTGCCAGCAGGTGGCCGGGGAATCAGCCCCAGCATTTT. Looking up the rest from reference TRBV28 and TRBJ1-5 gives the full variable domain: DVKVTQSSRYLVKRTGEKVFLECVQDMDHENMFWYRQDPGLGLRLIYFSYDVKMKEKGDIPEGYSVSREKKERFSLILESASTNQTSMYLCASRWPGNQPQHFGDGTRLSIL.

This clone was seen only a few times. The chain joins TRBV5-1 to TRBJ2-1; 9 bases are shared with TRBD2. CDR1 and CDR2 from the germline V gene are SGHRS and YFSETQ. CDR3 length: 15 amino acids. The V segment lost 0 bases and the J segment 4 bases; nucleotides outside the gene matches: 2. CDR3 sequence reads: CASSLGLAGYNEQFF. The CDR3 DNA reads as TGCGCCAGCAGCTTGGGGCTAGCGGGATACAATGAGCAGTTCTTC.

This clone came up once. This CDR3 is CASSPDRVYGYTF. Written as DNA, the CDR3 is TGTGCCAGCAGCCCCGACAGGGTCTACGGCTACACCTTC. The chain carries TRBV14 and TRBJ1-2; 7 nucleotides align to TRBD1. CDR1 SGHDN and CDR2 FVKESK come from the germline V gene. With V trimmed by 4 bases and J by 8 bases, 7 bases remained unmatched. The CDR3 runs 13 residues.